This T cell receptor beta chain derives from a study of shared clonotypes between healthy human individuals. Germline values: CDR1 SGHAT, CDR2 FQNNGV. V dropped 3 bases and J dropped 3; count of bases not matched to a gene: 5. The CDR3 runs to 15 residues. In unsorted samples, genomic DNA was obtained using 80 million to 90 million PBMCs. Profiled with immunoSEQ multiplex PCR; TCRdb holds only in-frame clones, not every one. This repertoire shows under 600,000 clones, around 80% found once; its top ten account for approximately 12%. The origin of this receptor is a woman aged 35 to 49 in good health. Some clones in this sample may be carry-over from other donors' samples. The sample was PBMCs. The chain employs TRBV11-2 and TRBJ2-7; TRBD1 matches 10 bases. CDR3 bases: TGTGCCAGCAGCTTTCAGGGACAGGGGTACTACGAGCAGTACTTC. It codes for CASSFQGQGYYEQYF. Full variable domain (rest looked up from reference TRBV11-2 and TRBJ2-7): EAGVAQSPRYKIIEKRQSVAFWCNPISGHATLYWYQQILGQGPKLLIQFQNNGVVDDSQLPKDRFSAERLKGVDSTLKIQPAKLEDSAVYLCASSFQGQGYYEQYFGPGTRLTVT.